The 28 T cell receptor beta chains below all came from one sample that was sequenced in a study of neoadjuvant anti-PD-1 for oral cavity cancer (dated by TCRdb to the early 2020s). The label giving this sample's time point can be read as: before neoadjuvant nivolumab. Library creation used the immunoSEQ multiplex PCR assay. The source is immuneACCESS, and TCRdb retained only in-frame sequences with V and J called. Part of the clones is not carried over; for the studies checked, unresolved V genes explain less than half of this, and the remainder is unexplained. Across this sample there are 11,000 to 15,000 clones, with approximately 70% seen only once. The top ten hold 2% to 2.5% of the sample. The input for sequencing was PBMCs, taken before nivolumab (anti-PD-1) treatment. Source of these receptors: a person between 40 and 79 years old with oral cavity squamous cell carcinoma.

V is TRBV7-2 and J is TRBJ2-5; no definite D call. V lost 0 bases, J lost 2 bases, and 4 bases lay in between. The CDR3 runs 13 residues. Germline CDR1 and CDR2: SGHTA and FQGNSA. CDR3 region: CASSLARQETQYF. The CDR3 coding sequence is TGTGCCAGCAGCTTAGCACGTCAAGAGACCCAGTACTTC.

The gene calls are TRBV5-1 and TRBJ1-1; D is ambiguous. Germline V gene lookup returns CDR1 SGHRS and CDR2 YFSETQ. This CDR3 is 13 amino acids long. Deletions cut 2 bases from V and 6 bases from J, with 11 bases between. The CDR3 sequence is CASSFLGGAEAFF. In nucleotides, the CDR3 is TGCGCCAGCAGCTTCTTGGGAGGCGCTGAAGCTTTCTTT.

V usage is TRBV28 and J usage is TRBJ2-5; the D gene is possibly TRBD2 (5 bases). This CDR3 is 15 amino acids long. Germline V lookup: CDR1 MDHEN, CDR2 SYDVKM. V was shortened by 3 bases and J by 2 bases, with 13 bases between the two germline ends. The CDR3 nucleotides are TGTGCCAGCAGTTTTGCGGGCGAGAGTCAAGAGACCCAGTACTTC. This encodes CASSFAGESQETQYF.

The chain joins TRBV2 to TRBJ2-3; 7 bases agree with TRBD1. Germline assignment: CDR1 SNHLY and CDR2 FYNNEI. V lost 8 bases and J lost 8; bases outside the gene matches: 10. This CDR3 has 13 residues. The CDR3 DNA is TGTGCCAGCCATACTCCTTACAGGGGTACGCAGTATTTT. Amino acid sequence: CASHTPYRGTQYF.

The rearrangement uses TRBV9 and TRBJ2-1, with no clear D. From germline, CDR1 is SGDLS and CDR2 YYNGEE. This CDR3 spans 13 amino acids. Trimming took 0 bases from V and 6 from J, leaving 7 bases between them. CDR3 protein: CASSVGSSNEQFF. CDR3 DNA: TGTGCCAGCAGCGTAGGTAGTTCCAATGAGCAGTTCTTC.

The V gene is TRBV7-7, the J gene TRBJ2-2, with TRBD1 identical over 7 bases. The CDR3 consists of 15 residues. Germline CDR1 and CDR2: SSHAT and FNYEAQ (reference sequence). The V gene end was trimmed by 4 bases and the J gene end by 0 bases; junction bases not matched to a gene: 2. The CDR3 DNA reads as TGTGCCAGCAGCTCCGACAGGGCGAACACCGGGGAGCTGTTTTTT. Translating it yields CASSSDRANTGELFF.

The CDR3 loop is CASSFGSRYFF. The CDR3 bases are TGTGCCAGCAGTTTTGGCAGCCGATATTTCTTT. The J gene is TRBJ1-1, the V gene TRBV6-6; D is unresolved. The length of the CDR3 is 11 residues. Trimming stripped 4 bases from V and 13 bases from J, with 13 bases between. CDR1 MNHNY and CDR2 SVGAGI come from the germline V gene (reference sequence).

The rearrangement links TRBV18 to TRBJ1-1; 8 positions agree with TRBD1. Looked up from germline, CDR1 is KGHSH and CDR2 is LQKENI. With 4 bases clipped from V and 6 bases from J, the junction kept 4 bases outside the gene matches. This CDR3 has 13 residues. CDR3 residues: CASSLDRAAEAFF. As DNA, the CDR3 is TGTGCCAGCTCACTGGACAGGGCAGCTGAAGCTTTCTTT.

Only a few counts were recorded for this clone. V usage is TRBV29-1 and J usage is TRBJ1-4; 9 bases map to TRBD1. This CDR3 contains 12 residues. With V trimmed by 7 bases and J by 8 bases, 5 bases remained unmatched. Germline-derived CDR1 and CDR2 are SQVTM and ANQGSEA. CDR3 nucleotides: TGCAGCGCTGGGACAGGGCGAGAAAAACTGTTTTTT. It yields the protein CSAGTGREKLFF. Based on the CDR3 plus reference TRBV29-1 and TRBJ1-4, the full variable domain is SAVISQKPSRDICQRGTSLTIQCQVDSQVTMMFWYRQQPGQSLTLIATANQGSEATYESGFVIDKFPISRPNLTFSTLTVSNMSPEDSSIYLCSAGTGREKLFFGSGTQLSVL.

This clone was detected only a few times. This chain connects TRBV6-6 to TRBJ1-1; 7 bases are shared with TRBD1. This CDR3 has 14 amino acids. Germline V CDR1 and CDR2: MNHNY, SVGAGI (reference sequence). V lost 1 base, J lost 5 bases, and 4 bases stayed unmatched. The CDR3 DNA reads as TGTGCCAGCAGTTACTTCAACAGGGGTACTGAAGCTTTCTTT. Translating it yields CASSYFNRGTEAFF.

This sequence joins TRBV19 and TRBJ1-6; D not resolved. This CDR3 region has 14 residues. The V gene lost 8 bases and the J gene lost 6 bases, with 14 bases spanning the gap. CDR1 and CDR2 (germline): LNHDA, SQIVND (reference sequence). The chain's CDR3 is CASSNIGSNSPLHF. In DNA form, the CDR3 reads TGTGCCAGTTCAAACATTGGGAGTAATTCACCCCTCCACTTT.

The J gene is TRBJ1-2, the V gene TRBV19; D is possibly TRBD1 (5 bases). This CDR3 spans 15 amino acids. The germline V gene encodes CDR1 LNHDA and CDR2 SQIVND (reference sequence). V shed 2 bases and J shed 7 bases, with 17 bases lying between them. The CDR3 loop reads CASSINSRAGGGYTF. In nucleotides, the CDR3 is TGTGCCAGTAGTATAAATTCCAGGGCGGGAGGTGGCTACACCTTC.

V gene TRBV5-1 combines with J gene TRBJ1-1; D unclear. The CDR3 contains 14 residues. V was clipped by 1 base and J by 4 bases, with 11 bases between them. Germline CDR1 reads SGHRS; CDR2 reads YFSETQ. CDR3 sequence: CASSLTERVTEAFF. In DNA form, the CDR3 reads TGCGCCAGCAGCTTGACAGAGCGAGTCACTGAAGCTTTCTTT.

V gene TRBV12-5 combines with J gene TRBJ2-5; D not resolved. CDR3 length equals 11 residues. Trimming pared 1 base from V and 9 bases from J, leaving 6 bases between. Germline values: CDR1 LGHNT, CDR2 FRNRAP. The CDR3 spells CASGLEGSQYF. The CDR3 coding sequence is TGTGCTAGTGGTTTGGAAGGGTCCCAGTACTTC.

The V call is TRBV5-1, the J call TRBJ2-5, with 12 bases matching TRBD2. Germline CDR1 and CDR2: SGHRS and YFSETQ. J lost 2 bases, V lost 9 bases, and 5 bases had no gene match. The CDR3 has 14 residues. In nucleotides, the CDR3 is TGCGCCACCACTAGCGGGGGGCTTCAAGAGACCCAGTACTTC. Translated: CATTSGGLQETQYF.

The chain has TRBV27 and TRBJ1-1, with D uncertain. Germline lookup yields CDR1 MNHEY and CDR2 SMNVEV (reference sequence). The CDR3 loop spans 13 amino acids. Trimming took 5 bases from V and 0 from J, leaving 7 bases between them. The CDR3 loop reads CASSVWLNTEAFF. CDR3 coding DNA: TGTGCCAGCAGTGTATGGTTGAACACTGAAGCTTTCTTT.

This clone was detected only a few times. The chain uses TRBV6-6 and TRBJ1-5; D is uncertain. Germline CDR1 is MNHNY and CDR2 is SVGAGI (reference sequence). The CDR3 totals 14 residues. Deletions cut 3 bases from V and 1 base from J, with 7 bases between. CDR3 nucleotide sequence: TGTGCCAGCAGTTATCTCGGGAGCAATCAGCCCCAGCATTTT. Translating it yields CASSYLGSNQPQHF.

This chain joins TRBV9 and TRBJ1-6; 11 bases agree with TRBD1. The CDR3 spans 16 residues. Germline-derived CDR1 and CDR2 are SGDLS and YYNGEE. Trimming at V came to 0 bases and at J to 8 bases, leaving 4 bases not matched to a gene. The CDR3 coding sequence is TGTGCCAGCAGCGTAGCTGGGGACAGGGGGGATTCACCCCTCCACTTT. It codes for CASSVAGDRGDSPLHF.

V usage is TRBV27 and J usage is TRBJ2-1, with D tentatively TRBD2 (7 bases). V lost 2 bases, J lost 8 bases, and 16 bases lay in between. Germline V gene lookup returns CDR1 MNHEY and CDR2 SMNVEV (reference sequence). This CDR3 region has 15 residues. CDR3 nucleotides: TGTGCCAGCAGTTTAAGGCGGGGGCGCGGGCATGAGCAGTTCTTC. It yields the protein CASSLRRGRGHEQFF.

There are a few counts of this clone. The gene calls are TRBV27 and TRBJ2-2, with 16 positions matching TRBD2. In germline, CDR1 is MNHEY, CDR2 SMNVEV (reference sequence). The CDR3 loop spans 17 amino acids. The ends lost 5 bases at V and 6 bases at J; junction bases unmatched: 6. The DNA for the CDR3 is TGTGCCAGCAGTCTCCTGGGACTAGCGGGGGGGCCCGGGGAGCTGTTTTTT. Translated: CASSLLGLAGGPGELFF.

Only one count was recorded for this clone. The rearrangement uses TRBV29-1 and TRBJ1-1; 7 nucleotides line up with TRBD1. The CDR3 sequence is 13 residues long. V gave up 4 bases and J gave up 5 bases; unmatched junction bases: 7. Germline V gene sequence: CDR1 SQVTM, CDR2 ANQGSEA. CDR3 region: CSVGTGVGTEAFF. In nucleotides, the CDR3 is TGCAGCGTTGGAACAGGGGTGGGTACTGAAGCTTTCTTT. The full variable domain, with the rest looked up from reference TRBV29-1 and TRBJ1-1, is SAVISQKPSRDICQRGTSLTIQCQVDSQVTMMFWYRQQPGQSLTLIATANQGSEATYESGFVIDKFPISRPNLTFSTLTVSNMSPEDSSIYLCSVGTGVGTEAFFGQGTRLTVV.

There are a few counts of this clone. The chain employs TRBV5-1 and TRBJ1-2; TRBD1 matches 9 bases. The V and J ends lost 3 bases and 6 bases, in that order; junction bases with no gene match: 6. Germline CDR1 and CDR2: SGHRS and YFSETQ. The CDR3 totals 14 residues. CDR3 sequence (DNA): TGCGCCAGCAGCTGGACAGGGGCGTTAAATGGCTACACCTTC. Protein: CASSWTGALNGYTF.

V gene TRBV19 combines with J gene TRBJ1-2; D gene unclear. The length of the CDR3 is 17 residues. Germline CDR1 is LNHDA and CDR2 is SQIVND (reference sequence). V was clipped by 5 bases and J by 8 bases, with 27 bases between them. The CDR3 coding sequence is TGTGCCAGTAGTGTGGACGGCTCGACCCCTAGGCTGGGAGGCTACACCTTC. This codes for CASSVDGSTPRLGGYTF.

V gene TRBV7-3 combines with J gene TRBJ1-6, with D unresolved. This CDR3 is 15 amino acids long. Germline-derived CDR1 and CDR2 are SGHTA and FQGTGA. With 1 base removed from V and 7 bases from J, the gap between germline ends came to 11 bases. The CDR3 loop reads CASSLKGGPNSPLHF. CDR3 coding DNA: TGTGCCAGCAGCTTAAAGGGTGGCCCCAATTCACCCCTCCACTTT.

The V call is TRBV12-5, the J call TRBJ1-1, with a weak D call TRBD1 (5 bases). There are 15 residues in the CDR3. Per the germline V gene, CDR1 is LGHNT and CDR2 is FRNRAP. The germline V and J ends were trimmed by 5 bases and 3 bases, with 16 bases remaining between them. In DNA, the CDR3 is TGTGCTAGTGGTCCAGGACTCTTGGGGGACACTGAAGCTTTCTTT. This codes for CASGPGLLGDTEAFF. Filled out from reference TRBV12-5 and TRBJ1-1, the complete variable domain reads DARVTQTPRHKVTEMGQEVTMRCQPILGHNTVFWYRQTMMQGLELLAYFRNRAPLDDSGMPKDRFSAEMPDATLATLKIQPSEPRDSAVYFCASGPGLLGDTEAFFGQGTRLTVV.

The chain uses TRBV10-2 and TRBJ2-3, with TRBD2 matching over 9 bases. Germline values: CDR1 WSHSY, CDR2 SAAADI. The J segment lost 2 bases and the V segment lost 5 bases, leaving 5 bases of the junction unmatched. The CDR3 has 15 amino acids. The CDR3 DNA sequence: TGCGCCAGCAGTCTAGCGGGGTCCTTCACAGATACGCAGTATTTT. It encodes CASSLAGSFTDTQYF.

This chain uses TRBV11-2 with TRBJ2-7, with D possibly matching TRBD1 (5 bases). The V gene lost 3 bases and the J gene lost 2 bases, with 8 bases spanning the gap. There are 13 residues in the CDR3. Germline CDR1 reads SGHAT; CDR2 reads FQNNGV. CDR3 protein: CASSFDRAYEQYF. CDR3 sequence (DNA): TGTGCCAGCAGCTTCGACAGAGCCTACGAGCAGTACTTC.

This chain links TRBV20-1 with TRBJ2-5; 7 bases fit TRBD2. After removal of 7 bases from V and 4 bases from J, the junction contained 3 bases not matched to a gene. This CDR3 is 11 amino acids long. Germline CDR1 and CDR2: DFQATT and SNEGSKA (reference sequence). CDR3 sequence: CSEERGETQYF. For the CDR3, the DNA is TGCAGTGAGGAGCGGGGAGAGACCCAGTACTTC.